One sample yielded the 23 T cell receptor beta chains listed below, sequenced in a study of T cells expressing NK-cell markers. TCRdb reworked the 5' RACE reads into one entry per CDR3 protein, no DNA. This sample's table has about 460,000 distinct CDR3 sequences. The sample taken for sequencing was blood T cells: a sorted CD56 or NKG2C T cell subset, CD4+ or CD8+ T cells, or bulk PBMC T cells (not recorded which). The receptor set was obtained from a woman in her forties or fifties in good health.

This chain links TRBV29-1 with TRBJ2-3; TCRdb's D call, TRBD1, is unchecked because there is no DNA. The germline CDR1 and CDR2 sequences are SQVTM and ANQGSEA. CDR3 length equals 15 residues. The CDR3 region is CSVGPRGTRTDTQYF.

The V call is TRBV11-2, the J call TRBJ1-5; the D gene TCRdb calls, TRBD1, cannot be checked with no DNA. Germline CDR1 and CDR2: SGHAT and FQNNGV. This CDR3 has 16 residues. CDR3 amino acids: CASSQAPRRNNQPQHF. Looking up the rest from reference TRBV11-2 and TRBJ1-5 gives the full variable domain: EAGVAQSPRYKIIEKRQSVAFWCNPISGHATLYWYQQILGQGPKLLIQFQNNGVVDDSQLPKDRFSAERLKGVDSTLKIQPAKLEDSAVYLCASSQAPRRNNQPQHFGDGTRLSIL.

This chain joins TRBV4-2 and TRBJ1-1. This CDR3 is built from 15 residues. Germline V lookup: CDR1 LGHNA, CDR2 YNFKEQ. CDR3 region: CASSQDRTVNTEAFF.

This chain joins TRBV5-8 and TRBJ2-7; checking the TCRdb D call of TRBD1 is not possible without DNA. Germline V gene data show CDR1 as SGHTS and CDR2 as YDEGEE. This CDR3 has 16 amino acids. CDR3 protein: CASTFGVALVVYEQYF.

The V call is TRBV25-1, the J call TRBJ1-5. Germline-derived CDR1 and CDR2 are MGHDK and SYGVNS. The CDR3 length is 13 residues. The CDR3 sequence is CASADVGNQPQHF.

This chain links TRBV7-7 with TRBJ2-3; TCRdb picks TRBD1, but there is no DNA to check that call. The CDR3 totals 15 residues. The germline V gene has CDR1 SSHAT and CDR2 FNYEAQ (reference sequence). CDR3 amino acids: CASSLAHRGSDTQYF.

The J gene is TRBJ1-2, the V gene TRBV30. The CDR3 contains 14 residues. The germline gives CDR1 GTSNPN, CDR2 SVGIG (reference sequence). The CDR3 reads CAWSEYRDNYGYTF. Looking up the rest from reference TRBV30 and TRBJ1-2 gives the full variable domain: SQTIHQWPATLVQPVGSPLSLECTVEGTSNPNLYWYRQAAGRGLQLLFYSVGIGQISSEVPQNLSASRPQDRQFILSSKKLLLSDSGFYLCAWSEYRDNYGYTFGSGTRLTVV.

The chain combines TRBV21-1 with TRBJ2-5; TCRdb gives TRBD1 as the D gene, but with no DNA this cannot be confirmed. TRBV21-1 is described as a pseudogene. The CDR3 has 14 amino acids. The CDR3 sequence: CASTRGDTKETQYF.

The chain combines TRBV4-2 with TRBJ2-3; TCRdb returns TRBD2, unconfirmable since there is no DNA. Germline CDR1 LGHNA, CDR2 YNFKEQ. The CDR3 consists of 16 residues. This CDR3 reads CASSQGGGKGTDTQYF.

The genes are TRBV29-1 and TRBJ2-3. The CDR3 has 14 amino acids. Germline CDR1 is SQVTM and CDR2 is ANQGSEA. The chain's CDR3 is CSVSAVRNADTQYF.

V gene TRBV5-1 combines with J gene TRBJ1-5; absent DNA, TCRdb's TRBD1 call cannot be checked. This CDR3 has 16 amino acids. Germline CDR1 reads SGHRS; CDR2 reads YFSETQ. The CDR3 protein is CASSQGTGPGNQPQHF.

This chain connects TRBV9 to TRBJ1-1. This CDR3 is built from 15 residues. Germline V gene data show CDR1 as SGDLS and CDR2 as YYNGEE. The CDR3 region is CASSSATVGSTEAFF.

The V gene is TRBV27, the J gene TRBJ2-3; without DNA, the TCRdb call of TRBD1 cannot be checked. The V gene's germline CDR1 is MNHEY and CDR2 SMNVEV (reference sequence). The CDR3 runs to 13 residues. The CDR3 here is CASSPEGAYGQYF.

The J gene is TRBJ2-1, the V gene TRBV11-2. The CDR3 is 15 amino acids. The germline V gene has CDR1 SGHAT and CDR2 FQNNGV. CDR3: CASRMVRGSYNEQFF.

The chain recombines TRBV12-3 or TRBV12-4 with TRBJ2-3; TCRdb outputs TRBD2, but without DNA this stays unchecked. The CDR3 spans 14 residues. CDR3 region: CASTLLALTDTQYF.

The chain couples TRBV3-1 to TRBJ2-2. The germline CDR1 and CDR2 sequences are LGHDT and YNNKEL (reference sequence). The CDR3 consists of 14 residues. CDR3 protein: CASTLLGSTGELFF.

The chain joins TRBV20-1 to TRBJ2-5; TCRdb gives TRBD1 as the D gene, but with no DNA this cannot be confirmed. Germline loops: CDR1 DFQATT, CDR2 SNEGSKA (reference sequence). This CDR3 contains 14 residues. The CDR3 loop is CSAPDRVLIETQYF.

V and J are TRBV5-5 and TRBJ1-4; the D call of TRBD1 rests on TCRdb alone, since no DNA is present to check it. Germline V gives CDR1 SGHKS, CDR2 YYEKEE (reference sequence). The CDR3 runs to 12 residues. CDR3 sequence reads: CASSPVTEKLFF.

The chain carries TRBV11-3 and TRBJ1-4; absent DNA, TCRdb's TRBD1 call cannot be checked. Germline values: CDR1 SGHNT, CDR2 YENEEA. The CDR3 totals 16 residues. CDR3 in amino acids: CASSLARGREVEKLFF.

CDR3 loop: CATPGGLADQETQYF. J is TRBJ2-5 and V is TRBV12-3 or TRBV12-4; checking the TCRdb D call of TRBD2 is not possible without DNA. The CDR3 runs to 15 residues.

This chain joins TRBV5-1 and TRBJ2-3; checking the TCRdb D call of TRBD2 is not possible without DNA. Per the germline V gene, CDR1 is SGHRS and CDR2 is YFSETQ. CDR3 length equals 15 residues. The chain's CDR3 is CASSPSSRRPDTQYF.

CDR3 sequence reads: CASRPYDTGELFF. This rearrangement joins TRBV27 to TRBJ2-2. The CDR3 is made up of 13 amino acids. In germline, CDR1 is MNHEY, CDR2 SMNVEV (reference sequence).

CDR3 region: CASSPPGLEETQYF. The J gene is TRBJ2-5, the V gene TRBV11-2; TCRdb outputs TRBD2, but without DNA this stays unchecked. There are 14 residues in the CDR3. The germline CDR1 and CDR2 sequences are SGHAT and FQNNGV.